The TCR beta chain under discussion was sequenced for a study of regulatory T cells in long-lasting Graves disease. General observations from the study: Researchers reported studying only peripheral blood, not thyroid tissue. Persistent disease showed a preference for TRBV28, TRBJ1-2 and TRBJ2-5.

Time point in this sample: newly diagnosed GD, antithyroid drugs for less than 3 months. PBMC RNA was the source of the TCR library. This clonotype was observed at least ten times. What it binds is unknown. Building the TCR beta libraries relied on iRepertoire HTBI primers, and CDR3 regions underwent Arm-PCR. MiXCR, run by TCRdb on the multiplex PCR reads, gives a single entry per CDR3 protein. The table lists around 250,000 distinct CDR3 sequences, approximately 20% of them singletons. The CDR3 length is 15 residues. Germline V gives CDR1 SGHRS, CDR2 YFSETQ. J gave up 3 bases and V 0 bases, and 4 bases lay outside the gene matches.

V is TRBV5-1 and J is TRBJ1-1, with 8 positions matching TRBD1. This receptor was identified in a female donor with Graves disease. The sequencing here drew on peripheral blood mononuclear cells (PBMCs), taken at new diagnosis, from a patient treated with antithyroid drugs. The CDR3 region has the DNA TGCGCCAGCAGCTTGGGACCACAGGGGGACACTGAAGCTTTCTTT. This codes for CASSLGPQGDTEAFF. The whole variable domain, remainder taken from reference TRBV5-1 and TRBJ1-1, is KAGVTQTPRYLIKTRGQQVTLSCSPISGHRSVSWYQQTPGQGLQFLFEYFSETQRNKGNFPGRFSGRQFSNSRSEMNVSTLELGDSALYLCASSLGPQGDTEAFFGQGTRLTVV.